This T cell receptor (beta chain) was documented in a study of regulatory T cells in long-lasting Graves disease. Time point noted: newly diagnosed GD, antithyroid drugs for less than 3 months. TCR sequences were obtained from RNA taken from PBMCs. This clonotype was detected many times. Arm-PCR of CDR3 regions and iRepertoire HTBI primers were the basis on which TCR beta libraries were built. TCRdb re-derived calls from the multiplex PCR reads in MiXCR, one entry per CDR3 protein. This sample yields roughly 500,000 distinct CDR3 sequences, of which about 13% are seen a single time; 8.5% to 10% belongs to the top ten. The sample also formed part of further work on T cells in Graves' hyperthyroidism and ophthalmopathy.

This clonotype was sampled from a man aged 30 to 39 with Graves disease. Material: peripheral blood mononuclear cells (PBMCs), obtained at new diagnosis, from a patient treated with antithyroid drugs.

This CDR3 reads CASSRTGEHSGNTIYF. Written as DNA, the CDR3 is TGTGCCAGCTCTAGGACAGGTGAACACTCTGGAAACACCATATATTTT. The chain uses TRBV6-1 and TRBJ1-3; 7 bases agree with TRBD1. V shed 8 bases and J 0 bases; nucleotides not matched to a gene: 10. CDR1 and CDR2 from the germline V gene are MNHNS and SASEGT. CDR3 size: 16 residues.